These 9 T cell receptor beta chains share one sample of origin, sequenced in a study of blood T cell repertoires in COVID-19. Only in-frame clones appear in the TCRdb table, and some are missing; sequencing was by immunoSEQ multiplex PCR. The sample has 80,000 to 100,000 clones; about 77% are singletons. Sequenced material: peripheral blood. The receptors here all came from a human donor in a cohort sampled during active COVID-19.

This sequence joins TRBV2 and TRBJ2-5; 7 positions agree with TRBD1. After removal of 6 bases from V and 1 base from J, the junction contained 8 bases not matched to a gene. The CDR3 covers 15 residues. Germline CDR1 SNHLY, CDR2 FYNNEI. CDR3 DNA sequence: TGTGCCAGCAGACCCCGGGACAGCCCCCAAGAGACCCAGTACTTC. It codes for CASRPRDSPQETQYF.

The V call is TRBV28, the J call TRBJ2-1; 8 nucleotides align to TRBD2. Germline V lookup: CDR1 MDHEN, CDR2 SYDVKM. The J segment lost 1 base and the V segment lost 2 bases, leaving 1 base of the junction unmatched. The CDR3 totals 15 residues. The CDR3 coding sequence is TGTGCCAGCAGTTTAGCGGGGGGTTCCTACAATGAGCAGTTCTTC. Its translation: CASSLAGGSYNEQFF.

V usage is TRBV3-1 (or the pseudogene TRBV3-2) and J usage is TRBJ1-1; D is perhaps TRBD1 (5 bases). The CDR3 extends over 15 amino acids. Trimming pared 2 bases from V and 1 base from J, leaving 11 bases between. CDR1 and CDR2 from the germline V gene are LGHDT and YNNKEL (reference sequence). The CDR3 here is CASSQQGRSNTEAFF. In nucleotides, the CDR3 is TGTGCCAGCAGCCAACAGGGTAGGTCGAACACTGAAGCTTTCTTT.

The chain recombines TRBV5-1 with TRBJ2-1, with 8 bases identical to TRBD2. The germline V gene has CDR1 SGHRS and CDR2 YFSETQ. This CDR3 is built from 16 residues. Trimming at V came to 3 bases and at J to 8 bases, leaving 13 bases not matched to a gene. As DNA, the CDR3 is TGCGCCAGCAGCTCTTCTAGCGGGCCGGGGAGGTATGAGCAGTTCTTC. Translation gives CASSSSSGPGRYEQFF.

J is TRBJ1-2 and V is TRBV24-1; 7 nucleotides agree with TRBD1. The CDR3 loop spans 16 amino acids. Unmatched junction bases numbered 8, after V lost 5 bases and J lost 0 bases. CDR1 and CDR2 from the germline V gene are KGHDR and SFDVKD. The CDR3 DNA follows: TGTGCCACCAGTGCCAAGTCTACAGGGGCTAACTATGGCTACACCTTC. Translated, it gives CATSAKSTGANYGYTF.

V usage is TRBV9 and J usage is TRBJ1-2, with 10 bases aligning to TRBD1. The CDR3 spans 16 residues. Per germline, CDR1 SGDLS and CDR2 YYNGEE. With 4 bases clipped from V and 4 bases from J, the junction kept 10 bases outside the gene matches. The CDR3 here is CASSHRDRGSPYGYTF. CDR3 DNA sequence: TGTGCCAGCAGCCACCGGGACAGGGGATCCCCCTATGGCTACACCTTC.

The chain has TRBV20-1 and TRBJ2-1, with TRBD2 matching over 12 bases. With 3 bases clipped from V and 4 bases from J, the junction kept 16 bases outside the gene matches. The CDR3 runs 19 residues. The germline gives CDR1 DFQATT, CDR2 SNEGSKA (reference sequence). The CDR3 sequence: CSASGGASGGALPYNEQFF. The DNA of the CDR3 is TGCAGTGCTAGTGGTGGAGCTAGCGGGGGGGCCCTACCTTACAATGAGCAGTTCTTC.

This clone was detected only a few times. V and J are TRBV5-1 and TRBJ1-4; TRBD1 is a possible D gene (6 bases). CDR1 is SGHRS, CDR2 YFSETQ, per germline. This CDR3 has 16 amino acids. Trimming took off 4 bases at V and 4 bases at J, with 17 bases between the two ends. The CDR3 reads CASSPYLGGNNEKLFF. CDR3 in DNA: TGCGCCAGCAGCCCCTACCTTGGGGGCAATAATGAAAAACTGTTTTTT.

The rearrangement joins TRBV6-1 to TRBJ1-6; TRBD1 agrees at 7 bases. The CDR3 is 20 residues long. V was clipped by 1 base and J by 10 bases; unmatched bases: 22. Germline CDR1 MNHNS, CDR2 SASEGT. CDR3 in amino acids: CASSEGRPGGTSYSGSPLHF. In DNA, the CDR3 is TGTGCCAGCAGTGAAGGGCGGCCAGGGGGTACCTCATATAGTGGATCACCCCTCCACTTT.